Described below is a single T cell receptor beta chain sequence and its context. Assay used: immunoSEQ multiplex PCR; TCRdb lists only in-frame clones, some missing. The data show 60,000 to 80,000 clones, with around 92% seen just once and around 4.9% held by the top ten. These data originate in a study of technical replicates of blood from several donors. The CDR3 has 15 residues. Germline V gene data show CDR1 as SGHTA and CDR2 as FQGNSA. V was cut by 1 base and J by 8 bases, with 18 bases left in between. Sequenced: PBMCs. This chain joins TRBV7-2 and TRBJ2-7; D call uncertain. The source of this sequence is a human donor in good health. Some clones in this sample may be carry-over from other donors' samples. DNA for the CDR3: TGTGCCAGCAGCTTAGGCCTAGTGGGTCCCTTGAAGCAGTACTTC. Its protein product is CASSLGLVGPLKQYF.